A selection of T cell receptor beta chains follows, all from one sample in a study of OX40 agonist ivuxolimab in advanced cancers. The table came from immunoSEQ multiplex PCR; TCRdb's copy has only in-frame clones and leaves some out. The sample carries tens of thousands of clones, approximately 89% recorded once. This material consisted of CD4+ or CD8+ T cells sorted from blood, taken in a trial of the OX40 agonist ivuxolimab. The receptor source for this set is an adult with an advanced solid tumor such as melanoma, head and neck, liver or kidney cancer. CDR3s include the opening cysteine and the closing phenylalanine or tryptophan. The D gene is left open where the match is weak. Clone sizes are given selectively: once, few, many, or a class where the clone is expanded.

abundance	len	d_gene	v_gene	j_gene	CDR3aa	CDR3nt
NA	14	NA	TRBV5-4	TRBJ2-1	CASSPPGDQNEQFF	TGTGCCAGCAGCCCCCCCGGGGACCAAAATGAGCAGTTCTTC
once	14	NA	TRBV19	TRBJ2-1	CASSRGARENEQFF	TGTGCCAGTAGTCGGGGGGCGAGAGAGAATGAGCAGTTCTTC
NA	13	NA	TRBV7-2	TRBJ2-7	CASSFPGGFEQYF	TGTGCCAGCAGCTTTCCAGGAGGGTTTGAGCAGTACTTC
NA	13	NA	TRBV14	TRBJ1-2	CASSQDLGVSFSF	TGTGCCAGCAGCCAAGATTTAGGTGTCAGTTTCTCCTTC
NA	15	NA	TRBV5-1	TRBJ2-2	CASSPAGGGTGELFF	TGCGCCAGCAGCCCTGCGGGTGGGGGCACCGGGGAGCTGTTTTTT
NA	12	TRBD2	TRBV7-2	TRBJ2-1	CASSPFIGGGFF	TGTGCCAGCAGCCCGTTTATTGGGGGGGGGTTCTTC
NA	16	TRBD1	TRBV9	TRBJ1-1	CASSVGTGKLNTEAFF	TGTGCCAGCAGCGTCGGGACAGGGAAGCTGAACACTGAAGCTTTCTTT
NA	15	NA	TRBV27	TRBJ2-2	CASRSPLRATGELFF	TGTGCCAGCAGATCCCCCCTCAGGGCCACCGGGGAGCTGTTTTTT
NA	16	TRBD2	TRBV4-1	TRBJ2-1	CASTLSLAARHNEQFF	TGCGCCAGCACCCTGTCCCTAGCGGCCCGTCACAATGAGCAGTTCTTC
NA	15	NA	TRBV15	TRBJ1-2	CATSRGTGTWDGYTF	TGTGCCACCAGCAGAGGGACGGGGACCTGGGATGGCTACACCTTC
NA	14	NA	TRBV29-1	TRBJ1-2	CSVLDRSTNYGYTF	TGCAGCGTTCTCGACCGGTCGACCAACTATGGCTACACCTTC
NA	15	NA	TRBV4-2	TRBJ1-3	CASSLGDNSGNTIYF	TGTGCCAGCAGCCTTGGGGATAACTCTGGAAACACCATATATTTT
NA	14	NA	TRBV27	TRBJ2-7	CASSYLVNSYEQYF	TGTGCCAGCAGTTATTTGGTCAACTCCTACGAGCAGTACTTC
NA	15	NA	TRBV5-1	TRBJ1-1	CASSLSGTQNLEAFF	TGCGCCAGCAGCTTATCCGGGACGCAAAATTTGGAAGCTTTCTTT
NA	13	NA	TRBV18	TRBJ2-7	CASSPSGSYEQYF	TGTGCCAGCTCACCATCCGGGTCCTACGAGCAGTACTTC
NA	13	TRBD1	TRBV6-6	TRBJ1-1	CAIRGRVNTEAFF	TGTGCCATCAGGGGGCGGGTGAACACTGAAGCTTTCTTT
NA	15	TRBD1	TRBV19	TRBJ1-3	CASSTGTGTGNTIYF	TGTGCCAGTAGTACCGGGACAGGGACAGGAAACACCATATATTTT
NA	14	TRBD1	TRBV6-1	TRBJ2-7	CASNGQGTSHEQYF	TGTGCCAGCAACGGACAGGGGACCTCCCACGAGCAGTACTTC
NA	15	TRBD1	TRBV25-1	TRBJ1-6	CASAQGGRWDSPLHF	TGTGCCAGCGCCCAGGGGGGGCGGTGGGATTCACCCCTCCACTTT
NA	13	NA	TRBV6-5	TRBJ2-1	CASKGSSYNEQFF	TGTGCCAGCAAGGGGAGTTCTTACAATGAGCAGTTCTTC
NA	14	NA	TRBV5-1	TRBJ2-5	CASSVWGIQETQYF	TGCGCCAGCAGCGTGTGGGGGATCCAAGAGACCCAGTACTTC
NA	13	NA	TRBV9	TRBJ2-2	CASSVAGTGELFF	TGTGCCAGCAGCGTAGCTGGTACCGGGGAGCTGTTTTTT
NA	13	NA	TRBV28	TRBJ1-2	CASSLQGFGGYTF	TGTGCCAGCAGTTTACAGGGTTTTGGCGGCTACACCTTC
NA	14	NA	TRBV10-3	TRBJ2-3	CAISSGGNTDTQYF	TGTGCCATCAGCTCTGGCGGGAACACAGATACGCAGTATTTT
once	13	NA	TRBV6-1	TRBJ1-3	CASRGTLGNTIYF	TGTGCCAGCAGGGGGACACTTGGAAACACCATATATTTT
NA	14	NA	TRBV5-6	TRBJ2-4	CASSLEADKNIQYF	TGTGCCAGCAGCTTGGAAGCGGATAAAAACATTCAGTACTTC
NA	13	TRBD1	TRBV30	TRBJ1-4	CAWRMGQQEKLFF	TGTGCCTGGAGAATGGGACAGCAAGAAAAACTGTTTTTT
NA	19	TRBD2	TRBV6-1	TRBJ2-7	CASSESSGRWTSGFSEQYF	TGTGCCAGCAGTGAAAGTTCTGGGCGTTGGACTAGCGGGTTCTCCGAGCAGTACTTC
NA	15	NA	TRBV5-1	TRBJ1-5	CASSLGRDNYQPQHF	TGCGCCAGCAGTTTAGGCCGGGACAATTACCAGCCCCAGCATTTT
NA	16	TRBD2	TRBV7-3	TRBJ2-1	CASSSRLAGSYNEQFF	TGTGCCAGCAGCTCAAGACTAGCGGGCTCCTACAATGAGCAGTTCTTC
NA	10	NA	TRBV30	TRBJ2-5	CAGGAGPNHF	TGTGCTGGGGGGGCGGGGCCAAATCACTTC
NA	15	NA	TRBV28	TRBJ2-7	CASSLSATSRAEQYF	TGTGCCAGCAGTTTATCGGCAACGTCCCGTGCCGAGCAGTACTTC
NA	18	TRBD1	TRBV5-1	TRBJ1-1	CASSSQWTGDKRVTEAFF	TGCGCCAGCAGCTCGCAATGGACAGGCGACAAGAGGGTAACTGAAGCTTTCTTT
NA	17	NA	TRBV19	TRBJ2-3	CASSMGADGPGTDTQYF	TGTGCCAGTAGTATGGGGGCTGACGGACCGGGCACAGATACGCAGTATTTT
NA	13	NA	TRBV10-3	TRBJ1-4	CATDSYYNEKLFF	TGTGCCACGGACAGTTACTATAATGAAAAACTGTTTTTT
NA	16	NA	TRBV9	TRBJ2-2	CASSVAGSTSTGELFF	TGTGCCAGCAGCGTCGCGGGATCTACCTCCACCGGGGAGCTGTTTTTT
NA	13	TRBD2	TRBV6-1	TRBJ2-1	CASSAGTRYEQFF	TGTGCCAGCAGTGCCGGGACTAGATATGAGCAGTTCTTC
NA	13	NA	TRBV6-6	TRBJ1-1	CASSLQGLTEAFF	TGTGCCAGCAGTTTGCAGGGCCTCACTGAAGCTTTCTTT
NA	15	NA	TRBV9	TRBJ1-1	CASSVATGGSTEAFF	TGTGCCAGCAGCGTAGCTACCGGGGGGAGCACTGAAGCTTTCTTT
NA	15	TRBD1	TRBV5-4	TRBJ2-7	CASSLDRGKSYEQYF	TGTGCCAGCAGCTTGGACAGGGGAAAGTCCTACGAGCAGTACTTC
NA	15	NA	TRBV5-4	TRBJ2-1	CASSAAGLFYNEQFF	TGTGCCAGCAGCGCCGCAGGGCTATTCTACAATGAGCAGTTCTTC
NA	14	TRBD1	TRBV6-1	TRBJ1-2	CASSGDRGHYGYTF	TGTGCCAGCAGTGGTGACAGGGGCCACTATGGCTACACCTTC
NA	16	TRBD1	TRBV11-2	TRBJ1-1	CASSPGQGLGITEAFF	TGTGCCAGCAGCCCCGGACAGGGCCTAGGTATCACTGAAGCTTTCTTT
NA	16	TRBD2	TRBV7-3	TRBJ2-1	CASSYLAESSYNEQFF	TGTGCCAGCAGCTACCTAGCGGAGAGCTCCTACAATGAGCAGTTCTTC
NA	17	NA	TRBV7-8	TRBJ2-1	CASSLGLGGPLANEQFF	TGTGCCAGCAGCTTAGGTTTGGGCGGCCCCTTGGCAAATGAGCAGTTCTTC
NA	14	NA	TRBV6-5	TRBJ1-1	CASSYSRWATEAFF	TGTGCCAGCAGTTACTCGAGGTGGGCCACTGAAGCTTTCTTT
once	15	TRBD2	TRBV18	TRBJ2-7	CASSLGLAVGYEQYF	TGTGCCAGCTCACTCGGACTAGCCGTAGGATACGAGCAGTACTTC
NA	15	NA	TRBV11-1	TRBJ2-5	CASSLGVGPLETQYF	TGTGCCAGCAGCTTAGGGGTTGGGCCATTGGAGACCCAGTACTTC
NA	13	NA	TRBV30	TRBJ2-3	CAWSVSLSEAQYF	TGTGCCTGGAGTGTTTCCCTAAGCGAGGCGCAGTATTTT
NA	15	TRBD1	TRBV6-5	TRBJ1-1	CASSSNAGGRSEAFF	TGTGCCAGCAGTTCTAATGCAGGGGGCCGTTCTGAAGCTTTCTTT
NA	12	NA	TRBV19	TRBJ1-2	CASSIESYGYTF	TGTGCCAGTAGTATAGAAAGCTATGGCTACACCTTC
NA	11	NA	TRBV20-1	TRBJ2-4	CSASAKNIQYF	TGCAGTGCTTCGGCCAAAAACATTCAGTACTTC
once	15	NA	TRBV27	TRBJ2-2	CASSFSTLNTGELFF	TGTGCCAGCAGTTTCTCAACACTGAACACCGGGGAGCTGTTTTTT
NA	20	TRBD2	TRBV4-2	TRBJ2-7	CASSQEATSGGATRSYEQYF	TGTGCCAGCAGCCAAGAAGCGACTAGCGGGGGGGCCACGAGGTCCTACGAGCAGTACTTC
few	15	NA	TRBV27	TRBJ1-4	CASSLRFASNEKLFF	TGTGCCAGCAGTTTACGCTTTGCCAGTAATGAAAAACTGTTTTTT
NA	18	TRBD1	TRBV9	TRBJ2-6	CASTLGPGTGTGANVLTF	TGTGCCAGCACCCTCGGTCCCGGGACAGGGACCGGGGCCAACGTCCTGACTTTC
NA	12	NA	TRBV5-4	TRBJ2-2	CASSLVGGELFF	TGTGCCAGCAGCTTGGTGGGCGGGGAGCTGTTTTTT
NA	15	NA	TRBV2	TRBJ2-3	CASTIGLRGTDTQYF	TGTGCCAGCACAATCGGTCTCAGAGGCACAGATACGCAGTATTTT
few	13	NA	TRBV7-2	TRBJ2-3	CASSSLRTDTQYF	TGTGCCAGCAGCTCCCTCCGGACAGATACGCAGTATTTT
once	18	NA	TRBV5-4	TRBJ1-2	CASSLGGAGTTSGYGYTF	TGTGCCAGCAGCCTGGGGGGGGCCGGAACAACTAGTGGCTATGGCTACACCTTC